The 28 T cell receptor beta chains reported below all come from one sample, sequenced in a study of early T cells in non-severe SARS-CoV-2 infection. TCRdb used MiXCR to reprocess the 5' RACE reads, holding one entry per CDR3 protein. The table has tens of thousands of distinct CDR3 sequences, under 15% seen once. Sequenced material: whole blood. These receptors all come from an adult who was a healthcare worker with PCR-confirmed SARS-CoV-2 infection or an uninfected control (not recorded which).

This clonotype was picked up many times. CDR3 protein: CASSFISGSQDEQYF. The CDR3 bases are TGTGCCAGCAGTTTCATTAGCGGGAGTCAAGACGAGCAGTACTTC. J is TRBJ2-7 and V is TRBV11-2, with 9 bases lining up with TRBD2. The germline V gene encodes CDR1 SGHAT and CDR2 FQNNGV. The length of the CDR3 is 15 residues. The junction had 11 bases not matched to a gene; V was cut back by 6 bases and J by 5 bases.

Only one count was recorded for this clonotype. The rearrangement joins TRBV28 to TRBJ2-7, with D maybe TRBD2 (6 bases). Germline loops: CDR1 MDHEN, CDR2 SYDVKM. The V and J ends lost 5 bases and 4 bases respectively, with 21 bases between them. There are 16 residues in the CDR3. CDR3 DNA: TGTGCCAGCAGTCCCGGCGGAGCGGGTGGGTTGTACGAGCAGTACTTC. Protein product: CASSPGGAGGLYEQYF.

This clonotype has ten or more counts. V gene TRBV6-1 combines with J gene TRBJ2-1; a weak D match, TRBD1 (7 bases). Trimming pared 3 bases from V and 4 bases from J, leaving 10 bases between. CDR1 is MNHNS and CDR2 is SASEGT in the germline V gene. CDR3 length: 14 residues. The CDR3 reads CASSDRGDYNEQFF. The CDR3 bases are TGTGCCAGCAGTGACAGGGGGGATTACAATGAGCAGTTCTTC.

This clonotype was counted at least ten times. The rearrangement joins TRBV12-3 or TRBV12-4 to TRBJ2-7; D is unresolved. V lost 6 bases and J lost 0, with 9 bases in between. The CDR3 is 13 amino acids. CDR3 sequence (DNA): TGTGCCAGCAGCCTCCTAAGCTCCTACGAGCAGTACTTC. The encoded protein is CASSLLSSYEQYF.

This clonotype was detected many times. This rearrangement joins TRBV18 to TRBJ2-1; D gene uncertain. Germline-derived CDR1 and CDR2 are KGHSH and LQKENI. This CDR3 is 15 amino acids long. V lost 3 bases and J lost 0, with 9 bases in between. CDR3 sequence reads: CASSPYKSSYNEQFF. CDR3 DNA: TGTGCCAGCTCACCGTACAAGAGCTCCTACAATGAGCAGTTCTTC.

This clonotype was observed a handful of times. The genes are TRBV20-1 and TRBJ1-1; D remains unclear. Between the trimmed V and J ends, which lost 3 bases and 6 bases, there was a span of 11 bases. In germline, CDR1 is DFQATT, CDR2 SNEGSKA (reference sequence). This CDR3 contains 12 residues. CDR3 sequence: CSARTRGAEAFF. The CDR3 coding sequence is TGCAGTGCTAGGACCCGAGGTGCTGAAGCTTTCTTT.

The gene calls are TRBV21-1 and TRBJ1-1. TRBV21-1 is a documented pseudogene. The CDR3 runs to 15 residues. CDR3 in amino acids: CASSKVKQAWTEAFF. The CDR3 nucleotides are TGTGCCAGCAGCAAAGTAAAGCAGGCGTGGACTGAAGCTTTCTTT.

This rearrangement joins TRBV27 to TRBJ1-2; the D gene is possibly TRBD1 (5 bases). With 3 bases removed from V and 6 bases from J, the gap between germline ends came to 11 bases. The germline gives CDR1 MNHEY, CDR2 SMNVEV (reference sequence). The CDR3 length is 13 residues. CDR3 residues: CASSLEGRDGYTF. The CDR3 DNA is TGTGCCAGCAGTTTGGAGGGGAGGGATGGCTACACCTTC.

This clonotype has a count of ten or more. The chain joins TRBV13 to TRBJ2-7, with 8 bases lining up with TRBD2. Unmatched junction bases numbered 8, after V lost 5 bases and J lost 5 bases. The CDR3 consists of 14 residues. Germline V gene data show CDR1 as PRHDT and CDR2 as FYEKMQ (reference sequence). CDR3 in DNA: TGTGCCAGCAGCCCGGCTAGCGGGCGGGACGAGCAGTACTTC. Encoded protein: CASSPASGRDEQYF.

The chain has TRBV4-1 and TRBJ2-1; 8 bases match TRBD1. The length of the CDR3 is 15 residues. The germline V gene has CDR1 MGHRA and CDR2 YSYEKL. J gave up 3 bases and V 1 base, and 2 bases lay outside the gene matches. CDR3 amino acids: CASSQGDRGYNEQFF. DNA for the CDR3: TGCGCCAGCAGCCAAGGAGACAGGGGCTACAATGAGCAGTTCTTC.

The sample holds many counts of this clonotype. This chain joins TRBV18 and TRBJ1-5, with a possible D match to TRBD1 (6 bases). CDR1 and CDR2 from the germline V gene are KGHSH and LQKENI. V lost 2 bases and J lost 6, with 14 bases in between. The CDR3 extends over 15 amino acids. Here the CDR3 reads CASSPGKGGPQPQHF. The DNA of the CDR3 is TGTGCCAGCTCACCAGGGAAGGGGGGACCTCAGCCCCAGCATTTT.

This clonotype was seen repeatedly, ten times or more. The V and J genes are TRBV7-2 and TRBJ2-1; possible D gene TRBD2, 7 bases. The CDR3 totals 14 residues. The germline V gene has CDR1 SGHTA and CDR2 FQGNSA. V gave up 5 bases and J gave up 7 bases, with 15 bases separating them. CDR3 in DNA: TGTGCCAGCAGCCCGAAAGGGGGGGAGAATGAGCAGTTCTTC. Translation gives CASSPKGGENEQFF. The variable domain in full, completed from reference TRBV7-2 and TRBJ2-1, reads GAGVSQSPSNKVTEKGKDVELRCDPISGHTALYWYRQSLGQGLEFLIYFQGNSAPDKSGLPSDRFSAERTGGSVSTLTIQRTQQEDSAVYLCASSPKGGENEQFFGPGTRLTVL.

The sample holds one count of this clonotype. The chain recombines TRBV28 with TRBJ1-4; 10 bases are shared with TRBD1. Trimming removed 3 bases from V and 6 bases from J; junction bases left unmatched: 7. The CDR3 covers 16 residues. Germline values: CDR1 MDHEN, CDR2 SYDVKM. CDR3 loop: CASSFPGQGTDEKLFF. CDR3 bases: TGTGCCAGCAGTTTTCCGGGACAGGGGACGGATGAAAAACTGTTTTTT.

This clonotype was picked up a small number of times. The chain has TRBV11-3 and TRBJ2-1; 9 positions agree with TRBD2. The ends lost 5 bases at V and 4 bases at J; junction bases unmatched: 6. Germline loops: CDR1 SGHNT, CDR2 YENEEA. This CDR3 is 15 amino acids long. In DNA form, the CDR3 reads TGTGCCAGCAGCATAGCGGGAGACTTTTACAATGAGCAGTTCTTC. Residues: CASSIAGDFYNEQFF.

Many counts were recorded for this clonotype. The junction shows a germline mismatch at one end, possibly a read error. The chain has TRBV7-8 and TRBJ2-1, with a tentative D call TRBD2 (6 bases). This CDR3 contains 11 residues. CDR1 is SGHVS, CDR2 FQNEAQ, per germline. CDR3: CASSLRDSEVF. The CDR3 DNA reads as TGTGCCAGCAGCTTACGGGACTCCGAGGTCTTC.

The rearrangement joins TRBV12-3 or TRBV12-4 to TRBJ2-1; TRBD2 matches at 9 bases. J was trimmed by 0 bases and V by 6 bases; bases with no gene match: 3. The CDR3 covers 15 residues. The DNA of the CDR3 is TGTGCCAGCAGCGTTAGCGGGGGCTCCTACAATGAGCAGTTCTTC. Its translation is CASSVSGGSYNEQFF.

This clonotype has at least ten counts. V is TRBV6-5 and J is TRBJ2-5; a weak D match, TRBD1 (5 bases). The CDR3 totals 14 residues. Germline CDR1 is MNHEY and CDR2 is SVGAGI. Trimming pared 0 bases from V and 6 bases from J, leaving 11 bases between. The CDR3 sequence is CASSYSQRGKTQYF. The CDR3 bases are TGTGCCAGCAGTTACTCGCAAAGGGGAAAGACCCAGTACTTC.

J is TRBJ2-7 and V is TRBV28; D call uncertain. V dropped 5 bases and J dropped 6 bases, with 8 bases sitting between them. CDR1 is MDHEN and CDR2 is SYDVKM in the germline V gene. The CDR3 has 11 amino acids. The chain's CDR3 is CASSAYTEQYF. As DNA, the CDR3 is TGTGCCAGCAGTGCATACACCGAGCAGTACTTC.

Ten or more counts support this clonotype. The chain employs TRBV7-6 and TRBJ2-1; 10 bases map to TRBD2. V was clipped by 0 bases and J by 6 bases; unmatched bases: 5. Per germline, CDR1 SGHVS and CDR2 FNYEAQ. There are 16 residues in the CDR3. CDR3 residues: CASSLALAGAGNEQFF. CDR3 nucleotide sequence: TGTGCCAGCAGCTTAGCGCTAGCGGGAGCCGGCAATGAGCAGTTCTTC.

This clonotype was counted at least ten times. The J gene is TRBJ2-6, the V gene TRBV7-9; D unresolved. The CDR3 loop spans 15 amino acids. V was cut by 4 bases and J by 1 base, with 8 bases left in between. The germline gives CDR1 SEHNR, CDR2 FQNEAQ (reference sequence). DNA for the CDR3: TGTGCCAGCAGCTATACAGAATCTGGGGCCAACGTCCTGACTTTC. Its protein is CASSYTESGANVLTF.

The chain has TRBV5-1 and TRBJ1-1, with TRBD1 matching 7 bases. CDR3 length: 11 amino acids. The J segment lost 5 bases and the V segment lost 5 bases, leaving 0 bases of the junction unmatched. The germline gives CDR1 SGHRS, CDR2 YFSETQ. This CDR3 reads CASRTGTEAFF. The CDR3 DNA follows: TGCGCCAGCAGGACAGGGACTGAAGCTTTCTTT.

This clonotype was seen at least ten times. The chain joins TRBV12-3 or TRBV12-4 to TRBJ2-6; D is unresolved. The ends were cut back, 11 bases at V and 4 bases at J, with 3 bases in the middle. CDR3 length: 10 amino acids. CDR3 protein: CASGANVLTF. The CDR3 region has the DNA TGTGCCTCAGGGGCCAACGTCCTGACTTTC.

Ten or more counts support this clonotype. The CDR3 bases are TGTGCCAGCAGTCCGTTAGCGGTGGGCACAGATACGCAGTATTTT. Its translation is CASSPLAVGTDTQYF. The rearrangement uses TRBV12-3 or TRBV12-4 and TRBJ2-3, with D tentatively TRBD2 (6 bases). Trimming stripped 5 bases from V and 1 base from J, with 13 bases between. The CDR3 spans 15 residues.

This clonotype was counted at least ten times. The rearrangement joins TRBV27 to TRBJ2-3; D is tentatively TRBD1 or TRBD2 (5 bases each). Looked up from germline, CDR1 is MNHEY and CDR2 is SMNVEV (reference sequence). V lost 5 bases and J lost 1, with 13 bases in between. The CDR3 spans 15 residues. DNA for the CDR3: TGTGCCAGCAGTGCCCGGGACCCTCGCACAGATACGCAGTATTTT. Translating it yields CASSARDPRTDTQYF.

This clonotype was picked up many times. This chain uses TRBV20-1 with TRBJ1-4; perhaps TRBD1 as D (6 bases). The germline V gene has CDR1 DFQATT and CDR2 SNEGSKA (reference sequence). This CDR3 contains 17 residues. Trimming took off 0 bases at V and 7 bases at J, with 21 bases between the two ends. The CDR3 DNA is TGCAGTGCTAGAGATACCGGGGGCGGCAGGGCGGGTGAAAAACTGTTTTTT. Encoded protein: CSARDTGGGRAGEKLFF.

This clonotype was observed many times. The chain is built from TRBV3-1 and TRBJ2-1; maybe TRBD1 (6 bases). The CDR3 sequence is 15 residues long. Trimming stripped 3 bases from V and 2 bases from J, with 11 bases between. Germline loops: CDR1 LGHDT, CDR2 YNNKEL (reference sequence). CDR3 region: CASSQQGIPYNEQFF. The CDR3 DNA sequence: TGTGCCAGCAGCCAGCAGGGGATACCCTACAATGAGCAGTTCTTC.

The chain carries TRBV6-2 or TRBV6-3 and TRBJ2-3; no clear D. V gave up 2 bases and J gave up 7 bases, with 7 bases separating them. This CDR3 has 12 residues. CDR1 MNHEY and CDR2 SVGEGT come from the germline V gene. CDR3 amino acids: CASSYGGHTQYF. The CDR3, as DNA: TGTGCCAGCAGTTACGGTGGTCATACGCAGTATTTT.

This chain links TRBV6-5 with TRBJ1-2, with 8 bases lining up with TRBD1. V dropped 2 bases and J dropped 5; count of bases not matched to a gene: 7. The CDR3 is made up of 15 amino acids. The V gene's germline CDR1 is MNHEY and CDR2 SVGAGI. The CDR3 DNA reads TGTGCCAGCAGTTACGATCGGGGACAGGCTTATGGCTACACCTTC. Translation: CASSYDRGQAYGYTF.